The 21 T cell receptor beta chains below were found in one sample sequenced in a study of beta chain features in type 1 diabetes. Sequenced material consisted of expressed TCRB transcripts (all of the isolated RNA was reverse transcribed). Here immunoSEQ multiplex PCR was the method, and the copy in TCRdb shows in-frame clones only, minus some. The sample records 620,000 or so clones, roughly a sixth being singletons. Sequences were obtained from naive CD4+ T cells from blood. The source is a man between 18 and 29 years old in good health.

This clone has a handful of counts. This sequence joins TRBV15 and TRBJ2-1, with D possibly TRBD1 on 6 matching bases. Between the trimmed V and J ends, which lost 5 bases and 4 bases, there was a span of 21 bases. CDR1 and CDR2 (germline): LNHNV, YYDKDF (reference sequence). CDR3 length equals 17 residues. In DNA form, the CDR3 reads TGTGCCACCAGCCCTACCGGTAGGGGGTTCAAATACAATGAGCAGTTCTTC. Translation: CATSPTGRGFKYNEQFF.

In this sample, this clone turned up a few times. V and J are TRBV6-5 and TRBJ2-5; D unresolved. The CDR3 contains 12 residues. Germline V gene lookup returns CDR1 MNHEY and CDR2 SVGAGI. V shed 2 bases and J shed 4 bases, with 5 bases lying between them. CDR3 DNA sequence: TGTGCCAGCAGTTACGGAAGAGAGACCCAGTACTTC. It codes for CASSYGRETQYF.

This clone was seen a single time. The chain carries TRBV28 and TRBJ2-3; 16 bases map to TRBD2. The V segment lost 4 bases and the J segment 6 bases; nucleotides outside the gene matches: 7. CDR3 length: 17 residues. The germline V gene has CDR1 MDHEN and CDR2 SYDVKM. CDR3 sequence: CASSSTGLAGGLDTQYF. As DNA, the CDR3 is TGTGCCAGCAGTTCTACGGGACTAGCGGGGGGGCTTGATACGCAGTATTTT.

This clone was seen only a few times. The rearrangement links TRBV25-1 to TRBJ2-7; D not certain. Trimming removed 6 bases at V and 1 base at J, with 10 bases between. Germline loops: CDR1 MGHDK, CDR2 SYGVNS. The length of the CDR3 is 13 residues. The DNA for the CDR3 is TGTGCCAGCAGAATGACACATTCCTACGAGCAGTACTTC. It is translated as CASRMTHSYEQYF.

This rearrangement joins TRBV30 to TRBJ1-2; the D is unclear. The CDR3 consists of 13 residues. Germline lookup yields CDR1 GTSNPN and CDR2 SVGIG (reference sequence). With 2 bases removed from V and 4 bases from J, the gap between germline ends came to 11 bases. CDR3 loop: CAWSTRNLYGYTF. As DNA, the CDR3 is TGTGCCTGGAGTACAAGGAACCTCTATGGCTACACCTTC.

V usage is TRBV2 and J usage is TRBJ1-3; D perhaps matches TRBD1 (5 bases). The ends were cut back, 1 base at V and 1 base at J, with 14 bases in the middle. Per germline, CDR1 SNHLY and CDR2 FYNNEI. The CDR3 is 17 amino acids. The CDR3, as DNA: TGTGCCAGCAGTGAAGTAAATATTTGGGGGTCTGGAAACACCATATATTTT. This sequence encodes CASSEVNIWGSGNTIYF.

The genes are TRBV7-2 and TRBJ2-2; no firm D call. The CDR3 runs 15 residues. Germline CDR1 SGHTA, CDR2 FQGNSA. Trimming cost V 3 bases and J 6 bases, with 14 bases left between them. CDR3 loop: CASSLNGVIPGELFF. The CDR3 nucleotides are TGTGCCAGCAGCTTGAATGGGGTCATCCCCGGGGAGCTGTTTTTT.

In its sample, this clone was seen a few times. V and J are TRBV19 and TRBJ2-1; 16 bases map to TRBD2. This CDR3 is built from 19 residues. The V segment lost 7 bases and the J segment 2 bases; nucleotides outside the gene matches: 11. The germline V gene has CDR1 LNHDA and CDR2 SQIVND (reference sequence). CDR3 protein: CASTAGLAGGPSTYNEQFF. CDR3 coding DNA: TGTGCCAGTACCGCGGGACTAGCGGGAGGGCCTAGCACCTACAATGAGCAGTTCTTC.

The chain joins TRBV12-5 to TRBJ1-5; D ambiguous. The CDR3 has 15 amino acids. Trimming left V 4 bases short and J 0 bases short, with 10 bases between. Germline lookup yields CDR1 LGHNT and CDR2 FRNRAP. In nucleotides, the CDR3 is TGTGCTAGTGGTTCCCGTGCGTATAGCAATCAGCCCCAGCATTTT. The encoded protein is CASGSRAYSNQPQHF.

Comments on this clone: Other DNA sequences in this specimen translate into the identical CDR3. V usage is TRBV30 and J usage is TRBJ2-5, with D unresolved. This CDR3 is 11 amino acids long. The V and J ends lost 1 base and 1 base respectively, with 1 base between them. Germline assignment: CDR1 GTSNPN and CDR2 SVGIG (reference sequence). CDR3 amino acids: CAWSAQETQYF. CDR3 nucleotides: TGTGCCTGGAGTGCCCAAGAGACCCAGTACTTC.

The CDR3: CASSPSYTGELFF. In DNA, the CDR3 is TGTGCCAGCAGCCCCTCCTACACCGGGGAGCTGTTTTTT. This chain joins TRBV7-3 and TRBJ2-2; D is unresolved. Trimming removed 5 bases from V and 3 bases from J, with 7 bases in between. The CDR3 is 13 residues long. Germline V CDR1 and CDR2: SGHTA, FQGTGA.

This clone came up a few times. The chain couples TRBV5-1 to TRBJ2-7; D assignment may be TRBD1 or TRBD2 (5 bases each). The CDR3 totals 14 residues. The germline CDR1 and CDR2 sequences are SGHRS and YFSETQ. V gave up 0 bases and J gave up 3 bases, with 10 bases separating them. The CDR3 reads CASSLGGTGYEQYF. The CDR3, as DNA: TGCGCCAGCAGCTTGGGAGGGACCGGCTACGAGCAGTACTTC.

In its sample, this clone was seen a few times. The CDR3 DNA reads as TGCGCCAGCAGCCTCTTGACAGGGGCTGGACCCCAGCATTTT. It encodes CASSLLTGAGPQHF. The chain employs TRBV4-1 and TRBJ1-5, with TRBD1 identical over 8 bases. Germline V gene data show CDR1 as MGHRA and CDR2 as YSYEKL. Trimming removed 4 bases from V and 10 bases from J; junction bases left unmatched: 9. This CDR3 has 14 amino acids.

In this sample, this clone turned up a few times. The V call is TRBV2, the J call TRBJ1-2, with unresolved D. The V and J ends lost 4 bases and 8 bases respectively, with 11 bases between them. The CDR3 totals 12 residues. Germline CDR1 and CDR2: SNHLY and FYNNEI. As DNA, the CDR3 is TGTGCCAGCAGTGTGGCGACATACGGCTACACCTTC. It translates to CASSVATYGYTF.

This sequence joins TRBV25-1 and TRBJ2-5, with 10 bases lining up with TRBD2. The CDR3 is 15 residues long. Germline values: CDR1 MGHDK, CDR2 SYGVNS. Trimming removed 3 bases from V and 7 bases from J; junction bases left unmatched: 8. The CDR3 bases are TGTGCCAGCAGTGAGGCCTCTAGCGGGAGACGGACCCAGTACTTC. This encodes CASSEASSGRRTQYF.

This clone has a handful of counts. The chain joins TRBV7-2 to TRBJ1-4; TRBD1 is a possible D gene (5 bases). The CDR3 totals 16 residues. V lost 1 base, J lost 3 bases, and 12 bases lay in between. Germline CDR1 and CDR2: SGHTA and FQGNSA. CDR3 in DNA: TGTGCCAGCAGCTTAGACATCGGGGCTGCTAATGAAAAACTGTTTTTT. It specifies CASSLDIGAANEKLFF.

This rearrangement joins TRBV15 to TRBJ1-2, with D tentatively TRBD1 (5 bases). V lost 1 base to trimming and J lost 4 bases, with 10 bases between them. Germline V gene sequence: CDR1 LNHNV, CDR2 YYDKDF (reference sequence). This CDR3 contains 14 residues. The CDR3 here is CATSRGPGSYGYTF. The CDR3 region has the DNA TGTGCCACCAGCAGAGGACCAGGGTCCTATGGCTACACCTTC.

CDR3 in amino acids: CASSLAARGNEQFF. DNA for the CDR3: TGTGCCAGCAGCTTAGCCGCCAGGGGCAATGAGCAGTTCTTC. The chain has TRBV7-6 and TRBJ2-1, with a possible D match to TRBD1 (6 bases). V dropped 0 bases and J dropped 6 bases, with 9 bases sitting between them. The CDR3 covers 14 residues. Looked up from germline, CDR1 is SGHVS and CDR2 is FNYEAQ.

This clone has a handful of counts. CDR3 DNA sequence: TGTGCCAGCAGCTCCGCCCTACATAATTCACCCCTCCACTTT. Translation gives CASSSALHNSPLHF. This chain joins TRBV7-9 and TRBJ1-6; D ambiguous. V dropped 4 bases and J dropped 5 bases, with 9 bases sitting between them. Germline loops: CDR1 SEHNR, CDR2 FQNEAQ (reference sequence). The CDR3 runs 14 residues.

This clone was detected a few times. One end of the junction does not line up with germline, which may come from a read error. The DNA for the CDR3 is TGTGCTAGCAGCCTCTATCCAAACACCGGGGAGCTGTTTTTT. Its translation: CASSLYPNTGELFF. This chain connects TRBV7-7 to TRBJ2-2; D unclear. In germline, CDR1 is SSHAT, CDR2 FNYEAQ (reference sequence). There are 14 residues in the CDR3.

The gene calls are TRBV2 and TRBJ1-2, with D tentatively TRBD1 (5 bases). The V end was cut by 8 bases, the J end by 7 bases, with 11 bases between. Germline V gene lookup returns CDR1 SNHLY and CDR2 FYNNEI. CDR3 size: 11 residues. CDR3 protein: CASRGGGGYTF. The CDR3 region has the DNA TGTGCCAGCCGGGGTGGGGGTGGCTACACCTTC.